Listed below are T cell receptor beta chains from one sample, sequenced in a study of identical twins. TCRdb used MiXCR to reprocess the 5' RACE reads, holding one entry per CDR3 protein. The profile shows hundreds of thousands of distinct CDR3 sequences, 8.6% of them singletons. These data also formed part of another study, on yellow fever vaccine responses in identical twins.

The sequenced material came from PBMCs. The receptor source for this set is a woman aged 18-35 years in good health. Both conserved end residues are part of each CDR3.

j_call: TRBJ2-3
v_call: TRBV6-1
cdr3_aa: CASSTGPGDTQYF

j_call: TRBJ1-2
v_call: TRBV29-1
cdr3_aa: CSVRERTGDYGYTF

j_call: TRBJ2-5
v_call: TRBV4-1
cdr3_aa: CASSQDWQEETQYF

j_call: TRBJ2-7
v_call: TRBV12-3/TRBV12-4
cdr3_aa: CASSLSQAYEQYF

j_call: TRBJ2-6
v_call: TRBV18
cdr3_aa: CASSEGKGPYVLTF

j_call: TRBJ2-3
v_call: TRBV7-6
cdr3_aa: CASSLAGGGVTDTQYF

j_call: TRBJ2-7
v_call: TRBV4-3
cdr3_aa: CASTRMPGGSYEQYF

j_call: TRBJ2-1
v_call: TRBV4-1
cdr3_aa: CASSQARGGLVSSEQFF

j_call: TRBJ2-5
v_call: TRBV9
cdr3_aa: CASSAQPQGRLQETQYF

j_call: TRBJ2-5
v_call: TRBV10-3
cdr3_aa: CAIKSATGPETQYF

j_call: TRBJ1-5
v_call: TRBV6-1
cdr3_aa: CASSQGQGYSNQPQHF

j_call: TRBJ2-3
v_call: TRBV7-7
cdr3_aa: CASSPGGAVVNTQYF

j_call: TRBJ1-6
v_call: TRBV4-3
cdr3_aa: CASSQDAGTEGHDLHF

j_call: TRBJ2-7
v_call: TRBV27
cdr3_aa: CASSIGLAAYEQYF

j_call: TRBJ2-6
v_call: TRBV18
cdr3_aa: CASSTGVSGANVLTF

j_call: TRBJ2-7
v_call: TRBV5-5
cdr3_aa: CASSLVEGRPSYEQYF

j_call: TRBJ2-1
v_call: TRBV4-2
cdr3_aa: CASSQPTSGLYNEQFF

j_call: TRBJ2-2
v_call: TRBV2
cdr3_aa: CASSVVQNTGELFF

j_call: TRBJ2-6
v_call: TRBV5-4
cdr3_aa: CASSFRAGGSGANVLTF

j_call: TRBJ2-7
v_call: TRBV5-1
cdr3_aa: CASSLEGTYQQYF

j_call: TRBJ2-2
v_call: TRBV6-1
cdr3_aa: CASRSQGQGGAGELFF

j_call: TRBJ2-1
v_call: TRBV9
cdr3_aa: CASSVSWASYNEQFF

j_call: TRBJ1-2
v_call: TRBV27
cdr3_aa: CASSSSLGPGGYTF

j_call: TRBJ2-7
v_call: TRBV12-3/TRBV12-4
cdr3_aa: CASSSRTSGFYEQYF

j_call: TRBJ2-2
v_call: TRBV12-3/TRBV12-4
cdr3_aa: CASSQLAGGTGELFF

j_call: TRBJ2-2
v_call: TRBV3-1
cdr3_aa: CASSQAGNTGELFF

j_call: TRBJ2-3
v_call: TRBV10-3
cdr3_aa: CAISGAKGGSAGTDTQYF

j_call: TRBJ1-5
v_call: TRBV4-2
cdr3_aa: CASSQVVDQPQHF

j_call: TRBJ2-3
v_call: TRBV29-1
cdr3_aa: CSVVPLGTSGRGDTQYF

j_call: TRBJ2-3
v_call: TRBV2
cdr3_aa: CASDTGGGFGTDTQYF

j_call: TRBJ2-7
v_call: TRBV5-5
cdr3_aa: CASSFYSYEQYF

j_call: TRBJ2-1
v_call: TRBV6-1
cdr3_aa: CASNPRGSSYNEQFF

j_call: TRBJ2-1
v_call: TRBV4-2
cdr3_aa: CASSQEELAGVGYNEQFF

j_call: TRBJ2-7
v_call: TRBV29-1
cdr3_aa: CSVAQGAGYEQYF

j_call: TRBJ2-7
v_call: TRBV5-1
cdr3_aa: CASSFDTAPGEQYF

j_call: TRBJ2-2
v_call: TRBV6-1
cdr3_aa: CASSEETGGPYGELFF

j_call: TRBJ2-1
v_call: TRBV7-9
cdr3_aa: CTSAYSYNEQFF

j_call: TRBJ2-7
v_call: TRBV29-1
cdr3_aa: CSVGSVGGTYEQYF

j_call: TRBJ2-7
v_call: TRBV20-1
cdr3_aa: CSVRGQDYEQYF

j_call: TRBJ2-5
v_call: TRBV28
cdr3_aa: CASSLSGRRQETQYF

j_call: TRBJ2-5
v_call: TRBV7-3
cdr3_aa: CASSPHNLETQYF

j_call: TRBJ2-3
v_call: TRBV20-1
cdr3_aa: CSASPTSGRVDTQYF

j_call: TRBJ2-4
v_call: TRBV3-1
cdr3_aa: CASRGDSHIQYF

j_call: TRBJ2-3
v_call: TRBV2
cdr3_aa: CASSDSITDTQYF

j_call: TRBJ2-3
v_call: TRBV4-2
cdr3_aa: CASNRGDTDTQYF

j_call: TRBJ2-7
v_call: TRBV6-5
cdr3_aa: CASSSPGRPYEQYF

j_call: TRBJ2-7
v_call: TRBV15
cdr3_aa: CATSRDVGHEQYF

j_call: TRBJ2-2
v_call: TRBV20-1
cdr3_aa: CSARDGASGGLDTGELFF

j_call: TRBJ1-1
v_call: TRBV6-2/TRBV6-3
cdr3_aa: CASGGLYTEAFF

j_call: TRBJ2-7
v_call: TRBV7-8
cdr3_aa: CASSPHRGPPYEQYF

j_call: TRBJ2-7
v_call: TRBV20-1
cdr3_aa: CSARDKSGLYEQYF

j_call: TRBJ2-7
v_call: TRBV25-1
cdr3_aa: CASGGLRPEYEQYF

j_call: TRBJ1-6
v_call: TRBV11-2
cdr3_aa: CASSSLSNSPLHF

j_call: TRBJ2-7
v_call: TRBV5-1
cdr3_aa: CASTKGGQGYEQYF

j_call: TRBJ2-3
v_call: TRBV4-1
cdr3_aa: CASSQDRGLAVTDTQYF

j_call: TRBJ2-1
v_call: TRBV6-2/TRBV6-3
cdr3_aa: CASSWDRVNEQFF

j_call: TRBJ2-5
v_call: TRBV11-3
cdr3_aa: CASSAGTGILETQYF

j_call: TRBJ2-2
v_call: TRBV29-1
cdr3_aa: CSFVGGTGELFF

j_call: TRBJ2-3
v_call: TRBV5-1
cdr3_aa: CASSFEGILSGSTDTQYF